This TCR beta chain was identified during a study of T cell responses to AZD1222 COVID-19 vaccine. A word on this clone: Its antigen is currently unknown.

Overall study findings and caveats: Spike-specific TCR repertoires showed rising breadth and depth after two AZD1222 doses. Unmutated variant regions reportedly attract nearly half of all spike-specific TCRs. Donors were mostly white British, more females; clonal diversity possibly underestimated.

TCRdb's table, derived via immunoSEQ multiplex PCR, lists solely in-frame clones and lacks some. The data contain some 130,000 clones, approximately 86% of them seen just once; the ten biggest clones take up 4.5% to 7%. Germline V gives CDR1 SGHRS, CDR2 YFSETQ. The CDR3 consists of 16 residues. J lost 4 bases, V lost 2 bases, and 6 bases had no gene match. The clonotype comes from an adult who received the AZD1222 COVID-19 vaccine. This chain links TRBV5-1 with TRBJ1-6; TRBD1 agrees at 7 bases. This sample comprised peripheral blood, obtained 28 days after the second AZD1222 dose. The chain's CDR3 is CASSFTGDGYNSPLHF. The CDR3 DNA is TGCGCCAGCAGCTTTACAGGGGATGGGTATAATTCACCCCTCCACTTT. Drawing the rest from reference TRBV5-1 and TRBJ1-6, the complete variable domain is KAGVTQTPRYLIKTRGQQVTLSCSPISGHRSVSWYQQTPGQGLQFLFEYFSETQRNKGNFPGRFSGRQFSNSRSEMNVSTLELGDSALYLCASSFTGDGYNSPLHFGNGTRLTVT.